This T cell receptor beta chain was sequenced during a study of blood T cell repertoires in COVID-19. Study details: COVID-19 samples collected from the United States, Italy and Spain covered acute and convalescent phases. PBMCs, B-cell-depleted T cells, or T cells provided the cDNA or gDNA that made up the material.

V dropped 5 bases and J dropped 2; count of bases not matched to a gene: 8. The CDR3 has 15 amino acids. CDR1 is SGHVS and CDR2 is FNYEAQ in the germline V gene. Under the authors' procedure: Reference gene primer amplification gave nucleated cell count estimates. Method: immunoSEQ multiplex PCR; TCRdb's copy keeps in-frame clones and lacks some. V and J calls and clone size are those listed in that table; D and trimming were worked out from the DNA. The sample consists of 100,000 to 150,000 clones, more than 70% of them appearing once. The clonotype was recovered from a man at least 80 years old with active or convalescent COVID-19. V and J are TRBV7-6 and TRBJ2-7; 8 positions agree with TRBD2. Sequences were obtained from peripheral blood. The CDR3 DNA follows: TGTGCCAGCAGCCCAGCCGCGGGGGGTCCCTACGAGCAGTACTTC. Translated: CASSPAAGGPYEQYF.